This entry lists 24 T cell receptor beta chains sequenced from one sample in a study of identifying expanded T cells in peripheral blood. Sequenced by immunoSEQ multiplex PCR; TCRdb stores in-frame clones only, minus some. Among roughly 120,000 clones listed, less than 90% were seen once. The sequencing sample was made of blood. These receptors were obtained from a person aged 18 to 70 in good health.

The sample holds a few counts of this clone. The V and J genes are TRBV21-1 and TRBJ1-1; the DNA was not compared with TRBD1, the D call given in the table. TRBV21-1 is a recognized pseudogene. This CDR3 is 18 amino acids long. CDR3 residues: CASSHAGWDRDSNTEAFF. The DNA of the CDR3 is TGTGCCAGCAGCCATGCGGGTTGGGACAGGGATTCGAACACTGAAGCTTTCTTT.

The rearrangement links TRBV6-9 to TRBJ2-7, with D perhaps assigned TRBD1 or TRBD2 (6 bases each). Trimming removed 5 bases at V and 5 bases at J, with 34 bases between. The length of the CDR3 is 20 residues. Germline V gene sequence: CDR1 MNHGY, CDR2 SVAAGI. The CDR3 here is CASSLQSRRTAKDRGNEQYF. The CDR3 nucleotides are TGTGCCAGCAGTCTCCAATCCCGGCGGACAGCTAAGGACCGGGGGAACGAGCAGTACTTC.

The genes are TRBV9 and TRBJ2-3; 10 nucleotides align to TRBD2. The V and J ends lost 3 bases and 7 bases, in that order; junction bases with no gene match: 2. Germline V lookup: CDR1 SGDLS, CDR2 YYNGEE. This CDR3 is built from 13 residues. The CDR3 reads CASSGTSGYTQYF. CDR3 nucleotide sequence: TGTGCCAGCAGCGGGACTAGCGGATATACGCAGTATTTT.

This chain links TRBV4-2 with TRBJ1-2, with D maybe TRBD1 (6 bases). The CDR3 consists of 18 residues. Germline V gene sequence: CDR1 LGHNA, CDR2 YNFKEQ. V lost 4 bases and J lost 4, with 25 bases in between. As DNA, the CDR3 is TGTGCCAGCAGCCCCCACGGGCAGGGGAGGAGTGTGAGCTATGGCTACACCTTC. It yields the protein CASSPHGQGRSVSYGYTF.

This rearrangement joins TRBV27 to TRBJ2-5; D gene uncertain. CDR1 and CDR2 (germline): MNHEY, SMNVEV (reference sequence). The CDR3 is 13 amino acids. V gave up 5 bases and J gave up 5 bases, with 12 bases separating them. Here the CDR3 reads CASSHQVWETQYF. In DNA form, the CDR3 reads TGTGCCAGCAGTCACCAGGTTTGGGAGACCCAGTACTTC.

This clone occurred a few times. This sequence joins TRBV6-1 and TRBJ2-7; D gene ambiguous. Germline values: CDR1 MNHNS, CDR2 SASEGT. V was cut by 0 bases and J by 4 bases, with 7 bases left in between. The CDR3 runs to 13 residues. For the CDR3, the DNA is TGTGCCAGCAGTGAAGCAAGCGTTTACGAGCAGTACTTC. This translates into CASSEASVYEQYF.

The V call is TRBV7-2, the J call TRBJ2-5; 9 bases are shared with TRBD2. After removal of 5 bases from V and 5 bases from J, the junction contained 6 bases not matched to a gene. The length of the CDR3 is 14 residues. Germline CDR1 is SGHTA and CDR2 is FQGNSA. The DNA of the CDR3 is TGTGCCAGCAGCCAAAGCGGGGGGTATGAGACCCAGTACTTC. Protein: CASSQSGGYETQYF.

The chain couples TRBV6-1 to TRBJ2-4; 7 nucleotides match TRBD2. Losses at the gene ends were 2 bases for V and 6 bases for J; bases not matched to a gene: 4. The CDR3 runs 14 residues. CDR1 is MNHNS, CDR2 SASEGT, per germline. The CDR3 region is CASSEQGGRNIQYF. CDR3 in DNA: TGTGCCAGCAGTGAACAGGGAGGGAGAAACATTCAGTACTTC.

This clone has just one count. V usage is TRBV18 and J usage is TRBJ1-2; 10 nucleotides line up with TRBD1. The CDR3 consists of 16 residues. Germline V gene sequence: CDR1 KGHSH, CDR2 LQKENI. V shed 4 bases, J shed 3 bases, and the junction held 8 bases outside the gene matches. This CDR3 is CASSQTGTGDYYGYTF. The CDR3 bases are TGTGCCAGCTCACAAACCGGGACAGGGGATTACTATGGCTACACCTTC.

This rearrangement joins TRBV11-3 to TRBJ2-1; 13 bases line up with TRBD2. V lost 3 bases and J lost 7; bases outside the gene matches: 9. CDR1 is SGHNT and CDR2 is YENEEA in the germline V gene. The CDR3 spans 17 residues. The CDR3 DNA reads as TGTGCCAGCAGCTTGGGTTCGACTAGCGGGGGGACAAATGAGCAGTTCTTC. This gives the protein CASSLGSTSGGTNEQFF.

This chain links TRBV7-9 with TRBJ2-7, with TRBD2 matching over 8 bases. Germline V gives CDR1 SEHNR, CDR2 FQNEAQ (reference sequence). V was clipped by 1 base and J by 2 bases; unmatched bases: 10. The CDR3 runs 17 residues. CDR3 residues: CASSLVLSREATYEQYF. For the CDR3, the DNA is TGTGCCAGCAGCTTAGTACTTTCGCGGGAGGCTACCTACGAGCAGTACTTC.

This chain uses TRBV29-1 with TRBJ2-7, with D perhaps assigned TRBD1 or TRBD2 (7 bases each). Trimming took off 2 bases at V and 5 bases at J, with 16 bases between the two ends. The CDR3 is 14 residues long. Germline values: CDR1 SQVTM, CDR2 ANQGSEA. The CDR3 nucleotides read TGCAGCGTTGAAACGGGAGGAGGGGGCGACGAGCAGTACTTC. Protein: CSVETGGGGDEQYF.

This clone was recorded only once. The rearrangement uses TRBV6-1 and TRBJ1-2; possibly TRBD1 for D (5 bases). The CDR3 covers 14 residues. The germline V gene has CDR1 MNHNS and CDR2 SASEGT. Between the trimmed V and J ends, which lost 8 bases and 0 bases, there was a span of 13 bases. The CDR3 sequence is CASLPGPSNYGYTF. In nucleotides, the CDR3 is TGTGCCAGCCTTCCGGGACCCTCTAACTATGGCTACACCTTC.

The J gene is TRBJ2-7, the V gene TRBV28; 8 nucleotides match TRBD1. Germline CDR1 and CDR2: MDHEN and SYDVKM. With V trimmed by 3 bases and J by 7 bases, 11 bases remained unmatched. The CDR3 totals 15 residues. The CDR3: CASSLAAGGAGEQYF. CDR3 DNA sequence: TGTGCCAGCAGTTTGGCAGCAGGGGGCGCGGGGGAGCAGTACTTC. The full variable domain, in which reference TRBV28 and TRBJ2-7 provide the parts outside the CDR3, is DVKVTQSSRYLVKRTGEKVFLECVQDMDHENMFWYRQDPGLGLRLIYFSYDVKMKEKGDIPEGYSVSREKKERFSLILESASTNQTSMYLCASSLAAGGAGEQYFGPGTRLTVT.

This clone was observed a handful of times. The V and J genes are TRBV2 and TRBJ1-6, with a tentative D call TRBD1 (5 bases). With 4 bases removed from V and 8 bases from J, the gap between germline ends came to 12 bases. From germline, CDR1 is SNHLY and CDR2 FYNNEI. This CDR3 is 14 amino acids long. In DNA form, the CDR3 reads TGTGCCAGCAGTGTCTGGGGGTCAGATTCACCCCTCCACTTT. This sequence encodes CASSVWGSDSPLHF.

This chain connects TRBV5-6 to TRBJ1-2; D is possibly TRBD1 (6 bases). Germline CDR1 is SGHDT and CDR2 is YYEEEE. Trimming took 9 bases from V and 4 from J, leaving 19 bases between them. The length of the CDR3 is 14 residues. The CDR3 coding sequence is TGTGCCACGGAAAAACAGGGCGGGGGCTATGGCTACACCTTC. The encoded protein is CATEKQGGGYGYTF.

The rearrangement uses TRBV2 and TRBJ1-5; TRBD1 agrees at 10 bases. Looked up from germline, CDR1 is SNHLY and CDR2 is FYNNEI. V was pared by 6 bases and J by 2 bases, with 7 bases of the junction left unmatched. The CDR3 extends over 16 amino acids. CDR3 residues: CASSPEGQGRNQPQHF. The CDR3 DNA follows: TGTGCCAGCAGCCCCGAGGGACAGGGGCGCAATCAGCCCCAGCATTTT.

V and J are TRBV28 and TRBJ2-5; TRBD1 is a possible D gene (5 bases). V gave up 6 bases and J gave up 3 bases, with 11 bases separating them. Germline CDR1 and CDR2: MDHEN and SYDVKM. The CDR3 totals 13 residues. The DNA of the CDR3 is TGTGCCAGCAGCAGCTGGGGCGAAGAGACCCAGTACTTC. It codes for CASSSWGEETQYF.

This clone was observed a single time. V usage is TRBV2 and J usage is TRBJ2-7, with 8 bases aligning to TRBD1. This CDR3 has 16 amino acids. From germline, CDR1 is SNHLY and CDR2 FYNNEI. Trimming at V came to 3 bases and at J to 2 bases, leaving 9 bases not matched to a gene. The DNA of the CDR3 is TGTGCCAGCAGTGATACCCGGTGGGACAGGACCTACGAGCAGTACTTC. This gives the protein CASSDTRWDRTYEQYF.

The V gene is TRBV30, the J gene TRBJ1-6; no firm D call. Germline assignment: CDR1 GTSNPN and CDR2 SVGIG (reference sequence). Trimming pared 2 bases from V and 0 bases from J, leaving 8 bases between. CDR3 length equals 15 residues. This CDR3 reads CAWSPYDSYNSPLHF. CDR3 nucleotides: TGTGCCTGGAGTCCTTACGACTCCTATAATTCACCCCTCCACTTT.

This rearrangement joins TRBV10-3 to TRBJ1-1, with D possibly being TRBD1 (6 bases). V shed 0 bases and J shed 0 bases, with 8 bases lying between them. The germline V gene encodes CDR1 ENHRY and CDR2 SYGVKD. The CDR3 contains 15 residues. DNA for the CDR3: TGTGCCATCAGTGAGTCGACAGGAATGAACACTGAAGCTTTCTTT. It encodes CAISESTGMNTEAFF.

The chain couples TRBV2 to TRBJ2-7; 10 nucleotides agree with TRBD2. The V segment lost 4 bases and the J segment 6 bases; nucleotides outside the gene matches: 6. Germline CDR1 SNHLY, CDR2 FYNNEI. The CDR3 spans 14 residues. The CDR3 region has the DNA TGTGCCAGCAGTGGAGTAGCGGGAGGTTCCGAGCAGTACTTC. Protein sequence: CASSGVAGGSEQYF.

The chain joins TRBV27 to TRBJ2-2; the D is unclear. The CDR3 sequence is 14 residues long. Trimming removed 3 bases at V and 6 bases at J, with 11 bases between. Germline V lookup: CDR1 MNHEY, CDR2 SMNVEV (reference sequence). The CDR3 DNA reads TGTGCCAGCAGTTTTCTATTCGCGTCCGGGGAGCTGTTTTTT. Residues: CASSFLFASGELFF.

V usage is TRBV9 and J usage is TRBJ2-3; 10 bases map to TRBD2. CDR3 length: 19 amino acids. After removal of 4 bases from V and 2 bases from J, the junction contained 16 bases not matched to a gene. Germline CDR1 SGDLS, CDR2 YYNGEE. The CDR3, as DNA: TGTGCCAGCAGCCGCACCATGACTTCTACTAGCGGGAACACAGATACGCAGTATTTT. Protein: CASSRTMTSTSGNTDTQYF.